This T cell receptor beta chain stems from a study of T cells in Graves' hyperthyroidism and ophthalmopathy. CDR3 length: 16 residues. The V gene lost 5 bases and the J gene lost 2 bases, with 16 bases spanning the gap. Per germline, CDR1 MDHEN and CDR2 SYDVKM. TCR beta CDR3 region amplification was performed from RNA transcripts. A first-round RT-PCR of the TCR CDR3 used the HTBI primer set. In TCRdb, the multiplex PCR reads were re-called with MiXCR into one record per CDR3 protein. The sample records about 570,000 distinct CDR3 sequences, 40% to 55% being singletons. This receptor was obtained from an adult woman with Graves' disease, either hyperthyroidism or ophthalmopathy (not recorded which). Input material: peripheral blood or thyroid tissue (not recorded which). The chain has TRBV28 and TRBJ1-5; perhaps TRBD1 as D (6 bases). CDR3 region: CASSLQQGRGNQPQHF. The CDR3 region has the DNA TGTGCCAGCAGTCTTCAACAGGGAAGGGGCAATCAGCCCCAGCATTTT. Full variable domain (missing parts from reference TRBV28 and TRBJ1-5): DVKVTQSSRYLVKRTGEKVFLECVQDMDHENMFWYRQDPGLGLRLIYFSYDVKMKEKGDIPEGYSVSREKKERFSLILESASTNQTSMYLCASSLQQGRGNQPQHFGDGTRLSIL.